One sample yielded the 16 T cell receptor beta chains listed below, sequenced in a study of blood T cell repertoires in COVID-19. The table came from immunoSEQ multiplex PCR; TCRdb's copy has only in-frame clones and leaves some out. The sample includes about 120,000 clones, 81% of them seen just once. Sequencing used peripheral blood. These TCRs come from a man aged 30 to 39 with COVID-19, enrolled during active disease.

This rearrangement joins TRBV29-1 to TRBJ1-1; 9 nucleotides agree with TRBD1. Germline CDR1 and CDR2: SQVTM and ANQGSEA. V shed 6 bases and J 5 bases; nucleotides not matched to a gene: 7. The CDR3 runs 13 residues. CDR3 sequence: CSVSGQGGTEAFF. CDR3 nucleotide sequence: TGCAGCGTCTCGGGACAGGGTGGAACTGAAGCTTTCTTT.

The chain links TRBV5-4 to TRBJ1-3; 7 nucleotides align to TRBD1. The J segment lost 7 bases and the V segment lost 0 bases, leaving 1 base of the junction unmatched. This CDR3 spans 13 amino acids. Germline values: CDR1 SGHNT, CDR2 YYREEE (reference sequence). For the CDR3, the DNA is TGTGCCAGCAGCTTGGAGGGACAGAACACCATATATTTT. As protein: CASSLEGQNTIYF.

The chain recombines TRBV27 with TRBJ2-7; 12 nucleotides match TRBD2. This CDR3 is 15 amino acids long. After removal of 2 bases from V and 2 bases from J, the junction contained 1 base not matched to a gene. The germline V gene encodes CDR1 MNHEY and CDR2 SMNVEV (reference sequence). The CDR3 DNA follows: TGTGCCAGCAGTTTAAGACTAGCGGGGGCCTACGAGCAGTACTTC. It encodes CASSLRLAGAYEQYF.

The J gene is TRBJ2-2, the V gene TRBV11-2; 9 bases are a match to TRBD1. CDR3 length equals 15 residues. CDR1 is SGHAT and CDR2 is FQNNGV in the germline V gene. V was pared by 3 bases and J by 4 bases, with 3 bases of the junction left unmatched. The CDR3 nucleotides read TGTGCCAGCAGCTTGACAGGGGGTCGCACCGGGGAGCTGTTTTTT. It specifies CASSLTGGRTGELFF.

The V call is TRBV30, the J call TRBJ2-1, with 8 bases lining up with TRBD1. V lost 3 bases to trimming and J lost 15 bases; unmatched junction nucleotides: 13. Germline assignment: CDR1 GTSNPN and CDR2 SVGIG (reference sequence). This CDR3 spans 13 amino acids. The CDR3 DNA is TGTGCCTGGAGCCGATTTCAGGGGGCCGGTCCGTTCTTC. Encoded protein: CAWSRFQGAGPFF.

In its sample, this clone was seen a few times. The CDR3 is CASSLTGFYGYTF. CDR3 DNA sequence: TGTGCCAGCAGTTTAACCGGGTTCTATGGCTACACCTTC. J is TRBJ1-2 and V is TRBV28, with D uncertain. Germline CDR1 is MDHEN and CDR2 is SYDVKM. The V gene lost 2 bases and the J gene lost 4 bases, with 8 bases spanning the gap. CDR3 length: 13 residues.

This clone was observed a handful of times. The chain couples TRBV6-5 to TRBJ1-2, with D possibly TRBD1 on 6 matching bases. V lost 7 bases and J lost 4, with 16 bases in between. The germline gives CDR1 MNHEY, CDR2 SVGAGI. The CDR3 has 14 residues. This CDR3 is CASTVETGSYGYTF. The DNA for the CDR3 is TGTGCCAGCACCGTAGAAACAGGGTCCTATGGCTACACCTTC.

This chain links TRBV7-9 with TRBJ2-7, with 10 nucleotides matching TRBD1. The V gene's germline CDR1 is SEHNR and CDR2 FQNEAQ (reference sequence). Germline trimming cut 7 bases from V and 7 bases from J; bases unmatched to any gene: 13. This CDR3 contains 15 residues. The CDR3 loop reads CASTPTGTGEREQYF. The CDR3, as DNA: TGTGCCAGCACCCCGACCGGGACAGGGGAGCGGGAGCAGTACTTC.

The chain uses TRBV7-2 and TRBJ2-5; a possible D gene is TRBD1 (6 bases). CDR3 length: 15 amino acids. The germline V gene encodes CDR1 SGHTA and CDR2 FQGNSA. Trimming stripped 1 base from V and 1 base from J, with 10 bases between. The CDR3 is CASSLDGQPQETQYF. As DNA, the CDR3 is TGTGCCAGCAGCTTAGATGGACAGCCCCAAGAGACCCAGTACTTC. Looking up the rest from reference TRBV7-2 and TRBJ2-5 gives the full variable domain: GAGVSQSPSNKVTEKGKDVELRCDPISGHTALYWYRQSLGQGLEFLIYFQGNSAPDKSGLPSDRFSAERTGGSVSTLTIQRTQQEDSAVYLCASSLDGQPQETQYFGPGTRLLVL.

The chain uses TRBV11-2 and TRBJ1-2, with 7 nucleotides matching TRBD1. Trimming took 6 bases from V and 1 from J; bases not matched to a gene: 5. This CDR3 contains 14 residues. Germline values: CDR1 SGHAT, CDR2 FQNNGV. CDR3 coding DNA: TGTGCCAGCAGTCGGGACAGAGTTAACTATGGCTACACCTTC. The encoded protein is CASSRDRVNYGYTF.

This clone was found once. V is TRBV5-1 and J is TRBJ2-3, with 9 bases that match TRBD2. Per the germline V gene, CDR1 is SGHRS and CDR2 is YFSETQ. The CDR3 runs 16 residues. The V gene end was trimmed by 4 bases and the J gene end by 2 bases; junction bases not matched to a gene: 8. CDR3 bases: TGCGCCAGCAGCGTTGGGGCTAGCGGGGTCACAGATACGCAGTATTTT. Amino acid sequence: CASSVGASGVTDTQYF.

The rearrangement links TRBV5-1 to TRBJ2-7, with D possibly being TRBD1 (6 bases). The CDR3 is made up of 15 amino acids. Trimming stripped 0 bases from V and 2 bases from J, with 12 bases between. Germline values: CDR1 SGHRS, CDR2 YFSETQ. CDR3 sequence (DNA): TGCGCCAGCAGCTTGGCCCAGGGGAAGACCTACGAGCAGTACTTC. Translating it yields CASSLAQGKTYEQYF.

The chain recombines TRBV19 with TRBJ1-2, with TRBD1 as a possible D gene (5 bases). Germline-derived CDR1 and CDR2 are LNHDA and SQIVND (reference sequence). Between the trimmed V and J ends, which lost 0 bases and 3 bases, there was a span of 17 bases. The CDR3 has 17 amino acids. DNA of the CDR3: TGTGCCAGTAGTATAGAGTCTGTGACAGCGAGTTACTATGGCTACACCTTC. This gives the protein CASSIESVTASYYGYTF. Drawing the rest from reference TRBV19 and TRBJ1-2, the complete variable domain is DGGITQSPKYLFRKEGQNVTLSCEQNLNHDAMYWYRQDPGQGLRLIYYSQIVNDFQKGDIAEGYSVSREKKESFPLTVTSAQKNPTAFYLCASSIESVTASYYGYTFGSGTRLTVV.

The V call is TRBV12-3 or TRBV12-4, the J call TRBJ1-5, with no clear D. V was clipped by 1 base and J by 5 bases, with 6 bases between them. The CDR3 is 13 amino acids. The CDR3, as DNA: TGTGCCAGCAGTTTAGAGCTTTATCAGCCCCAGCATTTT. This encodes CASSLELYQPQHF.

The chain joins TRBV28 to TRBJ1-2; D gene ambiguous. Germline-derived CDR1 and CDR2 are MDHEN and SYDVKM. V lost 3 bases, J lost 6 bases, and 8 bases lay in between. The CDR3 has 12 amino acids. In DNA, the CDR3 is TGTGCCAGCAGTTTTTTGGGCCATGGCTACACCTTC. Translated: CASSFLGHGYTF.

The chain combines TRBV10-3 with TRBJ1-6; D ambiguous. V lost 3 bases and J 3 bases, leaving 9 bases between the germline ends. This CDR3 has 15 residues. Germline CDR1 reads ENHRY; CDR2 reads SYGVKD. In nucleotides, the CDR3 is TGTGCCATCAGTGACGCGCCCCTCTATAATTCACCCCTCCACTTT. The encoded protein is CAISDAPLYNSPLHF.